Each of the 3 T cell receptor beta chains below was sequenced from the same sample in a study of shared clonotypes between healthy human individuals. Clones were read by immunoSEQ multiplex PCR, and TCRdb kept only the in-frame ones, dropping some. The repertoire holds millions of clones, with roughly 96% as singletons. Sample: naive CD4+ T cells sorted from blood. Subset indicated: CD45RA+ positively selected. The receptors were sampled from a man aged 18 to 35 in good health.

CDR3 sequence: CASSLVLGGTEKLFF. The CDR3 nucleotides are TGTGCCAGCAGCTTGGTGTTGGGGGGAACTGAAAAACTGTTTTTT. V gene TRBV5-4 combines with J gene TRBJ1-4; TRBD1 is a possible D gene (5 bases). This CDR3 spans 15 amino acids. V was cut by 0 bases and J by 7 bases, with 13 bases left in between. The germline gives CDR1 SGHNT, CDR2 YYREEE (reference sequence).

V usage is TRBV18 and J usage is TRBJ2-1, with TRBD1 matching 10 bases. V trimming: 3 bases; J trimming: 4 bases; junction bases outside the gene matches: 6. The CDR3 sequence is 16 residues long. Germline lookup yields CDR1 KGHSH and CDR2 LQKENI. The CDR3 region has the DNA TGTGCCAGCTCACCTTTAGACAGGGGGCTTTACAATGAGCAGTTCTTC. Residues: CASSPLDRGLYNEQFF.

This chain uses TRBV5-1 with TRBJ1-6; TRBD1 is a possible D gene (5 bases). Germline CDR1 SGHRS, CDR2 YFSETQ. This CDR3 region has 18 residues. The V gene lost 4 bases and the J gene lost 6 bases, with 23 bases spanning the gap. CDR3 amino acids: CASSRGTASQNLNSPLHF. CDR3 DNA sequence: TGCGCCAGCAGCCGGGGGACGGCTTCTCAGAACCTTAATTCACCCCTCCACTTT.